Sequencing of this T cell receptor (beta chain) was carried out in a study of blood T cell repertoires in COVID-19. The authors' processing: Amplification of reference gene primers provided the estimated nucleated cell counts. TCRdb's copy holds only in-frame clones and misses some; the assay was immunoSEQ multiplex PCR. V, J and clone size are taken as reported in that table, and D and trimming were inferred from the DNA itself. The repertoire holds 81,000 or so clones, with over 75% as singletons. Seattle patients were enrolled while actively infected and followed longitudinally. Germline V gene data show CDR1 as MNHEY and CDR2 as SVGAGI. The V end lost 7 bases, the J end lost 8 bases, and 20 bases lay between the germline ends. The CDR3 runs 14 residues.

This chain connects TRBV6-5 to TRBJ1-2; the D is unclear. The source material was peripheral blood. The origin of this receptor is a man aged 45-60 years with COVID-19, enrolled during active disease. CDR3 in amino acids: CASISHGGGLGYTF. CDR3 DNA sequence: TGTGCCAGCATCTCACATGGAGGAGGGTTGGGCTACACCTTC.